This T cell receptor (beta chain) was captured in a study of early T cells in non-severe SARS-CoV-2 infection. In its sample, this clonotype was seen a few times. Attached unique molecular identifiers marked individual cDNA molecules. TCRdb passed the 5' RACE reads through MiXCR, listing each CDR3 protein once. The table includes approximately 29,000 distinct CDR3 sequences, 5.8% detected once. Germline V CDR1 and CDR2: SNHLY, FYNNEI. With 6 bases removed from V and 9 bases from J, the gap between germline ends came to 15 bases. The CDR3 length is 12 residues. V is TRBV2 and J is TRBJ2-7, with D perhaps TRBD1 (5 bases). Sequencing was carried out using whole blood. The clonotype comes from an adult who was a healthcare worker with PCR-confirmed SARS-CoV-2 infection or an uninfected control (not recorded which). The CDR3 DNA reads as TGTGCCAGCAGAGCCTCCGGACAACGGCAGTACTTC. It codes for CASRASGQRQYF.